A single sample gave rise to the 3 T cell receptor beta chains below, sequenced in a study of T-cell memory formation after mild COVID-19. TCRdb used MiXCR to reprocess the 5' RACE reads, holding one entry per CDR3 protein. Here the sample spans under 450,000 distinct CDR3 sequences, roughly 19% being singletons. Sample: PBMCs or a T cell subset sorted from them (not recorded which). The receptors were sampled from a man aged 18-30 years who had mild COVID-19 (a few samples of this study predate the infection). Cell type and time point are not known.

V is TRBV5-5 and J is TRBJ2-5, with D maybe TRBD2 (6 bases). The V end lost 5 bases, the J end lost 5 bases, and 19 bases lay between the germline ends. The length of the CDR3 is 15 residues. The germline CDR1 and CDR2 sequences are SGHKS and YYEKEE (reference sequence). CDR3 nucleotide sequence: TGTGCCAGCAGTTTCGGAGGGGTCGGGACGGAGACCCAGTACTTC. Protein sequence: CASSFGGVGTETQYF.

This clonotype was observed a handful of times. This sequence joins TRBV12-3 or TRBV12-4 and TRBJ2-5, with 9 bases lining up with TRBD2. Trimming removed 2 bases from V and 7 bases from J; junction bases left unmatched: 5. This CDR3 spans 14 amino acids. CDR3 region: CASSLTAGGGTQYF. The DNA of the CDR3 is TGTGCCAGCAGTTTAACAGCGGGGGGTGGGACCCAGTACTTC.

The chain joins TRBV24-1 to TRBJ2-2; TRBD1 aligns across 8 bases. CDR3 length: 13 residues. V gave up 9 bases and J gave up 1 base; unmatched junction bases: 0. From germline, CDR1 is KGHDR and CDR2 SFDVKD. As DNA, the CDR3 is TGTGCCACCGGACAGGGGAACACCGGGGAGCTGTTTTTT. Protein sequence: CATGQGNTGELFF.